These T cell receptor beta chains were read from a single sample in a study of blood T cell repertoires in COVID-19. Assay used: immunoSEQ multiplex PCR; TCRdb lists only in-frame clones, some missing. The sample yields hundreds of thousands of clones, 85% to 90% seen once. Sequencing was performed on PBMCs or T cells enriched from blood (not recorded which). Source of these receptors: a man aged 18 to 29 who had recovered from COVID-19. CDR3s leave out the opening cysteine and the closing phenylalanine or tryptophan. The order of the fields is J gene, V gene, CDR3 protein.

TRBJ2-2 | TRBV27 | ASSLWIAGGLTGELF
TRBJ2-7 | TRBV18 | ASSKPGTGSYEQY
TRBJ1-3 | TRBV3-1/TRBV3-2 | ASSLFNDRAGNTIY
TRBJ1-4 | TRBV7-9 | ASTVGTGPEKLF
TRBJ1-6 | TRBV18 | ASSPQGLFSSYNSPLH
TRBJ1-6 | TRBV30 | AWTVQGADSPLH
TRBJ2-5 | TRBV9 | ASSGSGFQETQY
TRBJ2-1 | TRBV7-9 | ASSPGLSVYNEQF
TRBJ2-1 | TRBV5-4 | ASRNRGASWNEQF
TRBJ1-1 | TRBV5-1 | ASSPGTGGWNTEAF
TRBJ2-2 | TRBV19 | ASTSGLLETGELF
TRBJ2-2 | TRBV5-1 | ASSSLAGGPGELF
TRBJ2-2 | TRBV7-9 | ASKQPEWSGELF
TRBJ2-3 | TRBV7-8 | ASSRGTDTQY
TRBJ2-7 | TRBV5-4 | ASSRTGGEQY
TRBJ2-1 | TRBV11-3 | ASSLGTSGGANEQF
TRBJ2-3 | TRBV5-4 | ASSLGAGGSTDTQY
TRBJ2-1 | TRBV19 | ASRELAGEGSYNEQF
TRBJ2-5 | TRBV28 | ASTLAGGPQETQY
TRBJ2-3 | TRBV19 | ASTRSGTSTDTQY
TRBJ1-2 | TRBV10-3 | AISGTGRNYGYT
TRBJ1-5 | TRBV20-1 | SASGRESQPQH
TRBJ1-5 | TRBV4-1 | ASSQLFRELNQPQH
TRBJ2-6 | TRBV5-1 | ASSASGFAGANVLT
TRBJ2-2 | TRBV7-9 | ASSFDAGDTGELF
TRBJ1-2 | TRBV30 | AWSVIPPGHNYGYT
TRBJ2-1 | TRBV2 | ASSLYNEQF
TRBJ2-6 | TRBV28 | ASGSGGTNVLT
TRBJ2-5 | TRBV9 | ASSLHGLASETQY
TRBJ2-3 | TRBV2 | ASSTYTQY
TRBJ1-4 | TRBV4-1 | ASSQYPGSEKLF
TRBJ2-1 | TRBV4-1 | ASSPGRGGGADEQF
TRBJ2-1 | TRBV7-3 | ASSLQGGIYNEQF
TRBJ2-7 | TRBV4-1 | ASSQDQGQGRLGEQY
TRBJ1-1 | TRBV24-1 | ATSDSPGGQGNTEAF
TRBJ2-1 | TRBV5-6 | ASSQGQVPYNEQF
TRBJ2-3 | TRBV5-1 | ASSFGTGADTQY
TRBJ1-6 | TRBV6-5 | ASSYSRGSYNSPLH
TRBJ1-4 | TRBV5-6 | ASSWTGGGEKLF
TRBJ2-2 | TRBV4-1 | ASSNRASGGYTGELF
TRBJ2-2 | TRBV12-3/TRBV12-4 | ASSLQSTGELF
TRBJ1-1 | TRBV30 | AWSVLGQVTEAF
TRBJ2-7 | TRBV11-2 | ASSLGHGQFEQY
TRBJ1-1 | TRBV7-2 | ASSFNLGPYEAF
TRBJ1-1 | TRBV6-2/TRBV6-3 | ASSSSLEGENTEAF
TRBJ1-5 | TRBV2 | ASSGEASGNQPQH
TRBJ2-3 | TRBV19 | ASSIEGAAYRRDTQY
TRBJ2-5 | TRBV5-1 | ASSLAESQETQY